The sequence of this T cell receptor beta chain was determined in a study of control samples from healthy donors and cancer patients (dated by TCRdb to the early 2020s). The library relied on the immunoSEQ multiplex PCR assay. Drawn from immuneACCESS, this table holds only the in-frame rearrangements with V and J called that TCRdb kept. Clones are partly lost; checked studies trace under half to an unresolved V gene and leave the rest unexplained. Recorded for this sample are fewer than 95,000 clones; about 83% of them occurred a single time. The ten largest make up less than 2.5% of the sample. V was cut back by 4 bases and J by 0 bases, leaving a gap of 19 bases between them. From cysteine to phenylalanine, the CDR3 is 18 amino acids long. Only the CDR3 region is kept as DNA, spanning 54 bases read in frame from base 1. According to the germline V gene (reference sequence), CDR1 reads LNHDA and CDR2 reads SQIVND.

Worth noting for this clone: Its antigen is currently not known. One base away there is no much larger clone; base qualities are not given.

The sequencing sample was made of blood. The chain joins TRBV19 to TRBJ1-3; tentative D gene TRBD1, with 6 bases matching. The clonotype was recovered from a woman between 40 and 50 years old in good health. The nucleotide sequence is TGTGCCAGTAGTAAAACTGATACCGGACAGTTCTCTGGAAACACCATATATTTT. Its protein reads: CASSKTDTGQFSGNTIYF.